Detailed here is one T cell receptor (beta chain). The target antigen is unknown. Generated by immunoSEQ multiplex PCR, the TCRdb table keeps only in-frame clones and is missing some. This table holds under 50,000 clones, 95% found once. The CDR3 is 16 residues long. Trimming at V came to 6 bases and at J to 4 bases, leaving 12 bases not matched to a gene. In germline, CDR1 is SGHVS, CDR2 FQNEAQ. This record belongs to a study of Tregs in tolerant kidney transplant recipients. Study in general: A roughly three-day belatacept mixed lymphocyte reaction, sometimes plus 5-day graft donor restimulation, preceded CD4+CD25+CD127- sorting. Sorting used antibodies to exclude donor cells. Overall study results and limits: Activated donor B cell expansion appeared to reveal the most relevant donor-specific TCRbeta repertoire. No direct test of biological reproducibility was done here.

What was sequenced was Tregs from blood cultured with allogeneic cells. This chain links TRBV7-8 with TRBJ1-1; 9 positions match TRBD1. This sequence originates from a human donor in good health. CDR3 coding DNA: TGTGCCAGCAGGAAACAGGGACAGGGTACGGGCACTGAAGCTTTCTTT. Its protein product is CASRKQGQGTGTEAFF.